The rows below give T cell receptor beta chains drawn from one sample of a study of technical replicates of blood from several donors. TCRdb's table, derived via immunoSEQ multiplex PCR, lists solely in-frame clones and lacks some. The sample contains 15,000 to 20,000 clones, roughly 84% of which appear only once. The sample was PBMCs. The receptors stem from a human donor in good health. The CDR3 runs from the conserved cysteine through the conserved F or W. A D gene is named only where the DNA matches it firmly. Part of the rows lack a size; the others show once, few, many or a class for expanded clones.

TRBV19	TRBJ2-1	.	.	TGTGCCAGTAGTATAGAGGGGAGCTCCTACAATGAGCAGTTCTTC	CASSIEGSSYNEQFF
TRBV6-6	TRBJ2-7	TRBD2	once	TGTGCCAGCAGTCCCCGGGGGGGGGTTTACGAGCAGTACTTC	CASSPRGGVYEQYF
TRBV10-1	TRBJ2-7	TRBD2	.	TGCGCCAGCAGTGAAAGTGGACTAGCGGGAAGTTACGAGCAGTACTTC	CASSESGLAGSYEQYF
TRBV29-1	TRBJ1-1	.	few	TGCAGCGGACAGACCGGGACTGTATACACTGAAGCTTTCTTT	CSGQTGTVYTEAFF
TRBV5-1	TRBJ2-1	TRBD1	.	TGCGCCAGCAGCCTGGACAGGGTCTACAATGAGCAGTTCTTC	CASSLDRVYNEQFF
TRBV5-1	TRBJ2-5	TRBD2	.	TGCGCCAGCACCCTCGAAGCGGGGGTAGAGACCCAGTACTTC	CASTLEAGVETQYF
TRBV27	TRBJ2-7	TRBD1	medium-sized	TGTGCCAGCAGTCCGACAGGGGCTGGCGAGCAGTACTTC	CASSPTGAGEQYF
TRBV7-2	TRBJ2-5	.	.	TGTGCCAGCAGCTTTAATAGTGGCCGAGGGGAGACCCAGTACTTC	CASSFNSGRGETQYF
TRBV5-6	TRBJ2-7	.	once	TGTGCCAGCAGCTTTGGTGCAGGTCGGGAGCAGTACTTC	CASSFGAGREQYF
TRBV9	TRBJ2-5	.	.	TGTGCCAGCAGCGTAGGCTTCGGGGGTGGGATCCAGTACTTC	CASSVGFGGGIQYF
TRBV19	TRBJ1-5	.	.	TGTGCCAGTAGCTTCGCCATACAAATTAATCAGCCCCAGCATTTT	CASSFAIQINQPQHF
TRBV28	TRBJ2-7	.	few	TGTGCCAGCAGGGCCGGGACTTATAGCTCCTACGAGCAGTACTTC	CASRAGTYSSYEQYF
TRBV5-1	TRBJ2-7	.	.	TGCGCCAGCAGCTTGGCACTAGCCGGCTACGAGCAGTACTTC	CASSLALAGYEQYF
TRBV4-2	TRBJ2-2	.	.	TGTGCCAGCAGCCCAGAAGGTGGGGCTAGCGCGAACACCGGGGAGCTGTTTTTT	CASSPEGGASANTGELFF
TRBV18	TRBJ2-1	TRBD2	.	TGTGCCAGCTCACCATTCTGGACTAGCGGAAAAAGGAGCTCCTACAATGAGCAGTTCTTC	CASSPFWTSGKRSSYNEQFF
TRBV2	TRBJ2-1	TRBD2	.	TGTGCCAGCAGTGAAAGCGGGATCCCCCGTGTTGAGCAGTTCTTC	CASSESGIPRVEQFF
TRBV7-9	TRBJ2-1	TRBD2	.	TGTGCCAGCAGCAGCGGGAAGAGGTCCTACAATGAGCAGTTCTTC	CASSSGKRSYNEQFF
TRBV11-2	TRBJ1-1	.	.	TGTGCCAGCAGCCCCCTTCGGGGGGGGTCTGAAGCTTTCTTT	CASSPLRGGSEAFF
TRBV4-2	TRBJ1-3	.	.	TGTGCCAGCAGCCTACAGGGCTCTGGAAACACCATATATTTT	CASSLQGSGNTIYF
TRBV19	TRBJ2-5	.	.	TGTGCCAGTAGTATGGTCGCAGGGTCAGGGGAGACCCAGTACTTC	CASSMVAGSGETQYF
TRBV4-1	TRBJ2-1	TRBD2	.	TGCGCCAGCAGCCAAGCAGTTTCTGCTAGCGGGAGTCGGGTCTACAATGAGCAGTTCTTC	CASSQAVSASGSRVYNEQFF
TRBV19	TRBJ1-4	.	.	TGTGCCAGTAGTCCAACCGAGGAGGGCGGTGAAAAACTGTTTTTT	CASSPTEEGGEKLFF
TRBV6-5	TRBJ2-5	.	.	TGTGCCAGCAGTTACTTCTCAGACCAAGAGACCCAGTACTTC	CASSYFSDQETQYF
TRBV2	TRBJ2-3	.	.	TGTGCCAGCAACCCTAGCGGCACAGATACGCAGTATTTT	CASNPSGTDTQYF
TRBV9	TRBJ1-5	.	.	TGTGCCAGCGCCCCCGAGGGCGGGAGCAATCAGCCCCAGCATTTT	CASAPEGGSNQPQHF
TRBV30	TRBJ2-6	TRBD2	.	TGTGCCGGATCGTTAGCGGGAGCTTCGTGGTCTGGGGCCAACGTCCTGACTTTC	CAGSLAGASWSGANVLTF
TRBV5-1	TRBJ1-4	TRBD1	few	TGCGCCAGCAGCTTGAACGGACAGGGGGGAAATGAAAAACTGTTTTTT	CASSLNGQGGNEKLFF
TRBV2	TRBJ1-5	.	.	TGTGCCAGCAGGGATACAGATTATAGCAATCAGCCCCAGCATTTT	CASRDTDYSNQPQHF
TRBV7-2	TRBJ2-7	TRBD2	.	TGTGCCAGCAGCTTTAGCGGGAATGACTACGAGCAGTACTTC	CASSFSGNDYEQYF
TRBV2	TRBJ2-2	TRBD1	once	TGTGCCAGCAGAGCTGGGACAGGGGGGCCCGGGGAGCTGTTTTTT	CASRAGTGGPGELFF
TRBV2	TRBJ2-3	.	.	TGTGCCAGCAGTGAATGGGCCCTTTCCACAGATACGCAGTATTTT	CASSEWALSTDTQYF
TRBV6-5	TRBJ1-3	.	once	TGTGCCAGCCGGACAGCTGGAAACACCATATATTTT	CASRTAGNTIYF
TRBV7-7	TRBJ2-7	.	.	TGTGCCAGCAGCTTAGCGGGGAGCGCCCACTACGAGCAGTACTTC	CASSLAGSAHYEQYF
TRBV7-9	TRBJ2-7	TRBD1	.	TGTGCCAGCAGCCTAGGGGGACAGGGGGGCTTCGAGCAGTACTTC	CASSLGGQGGFEQYF
TRBV6-1	TRBJ2-5	.	.	TGTGCCAGCAGTGAAGATCTGAGAAAAGAGACCCAGTACTTC	CASSEDLRKETQYF
TRBV9	TRBJ1-1	.	.	TGTGCCAGCAGCGTAGCTGTTAGTAACACTGAAGCTTTCTTT	CASSVAVSNTEAFF
TRBV5-5	TRBJ2-7	TRBD2	.	TGTGCCAGCAGCTTGGAGGTCGCGGGAGGGTTCTACGAGCAGTACTTC	CASSLEVAGGFYEQYF
TRBV5-1	TRBJ1-3	.	once	TGCGCCAGCAGCTTGGGGACATCCAACTCTGGAAACACCATATATTTT	CASSLGTSNSGNTIYF
TRBV10-1	TRBJ2-7	.	few	TGCGCCAGCAGTGAAATTTCGGACTTCTCCTACGAGCAGTACTTC	CASSEISDFSYEQYF
TRBV10-3	TRBJ2-1	TRBD2	.	TGTGCCATCTCAGGTACAGCGGGAGCTAACAATGAGCAGTTCTTC	CAISGTAGANNEQFF